The 9 T cell receptor beta chains in this list originate from one sample, sequenced in a study of vaccination and CD4 T cells after COVID-19 (dated by TCRdb to 2021 to 2024). Library construction relied on PCR. The sequencer was an Illumina iSeq 100. DNA from cultured CD4+ T cells underwent TCR sequencing with the Oncomine TCR Beta short-read assay at the Johns Hopkins FTIC core. TCRdb took the public reads, trimmed them with fastp at Q25, ran MiXCR for clone calling and kept in-frame beta chains. Identical CDR3 protein sequences are pooled into one entry, listed with their most common genes and DNA. This sample gives several thousand distinct CDR3 sequences in total; approximately 21% of them show up just once. 25% to 30% of the sample is taken by the ten largest. The intended sense of this specimen's treatment or condition label: approximately 9-day PBMC culture with coronavirus spike peptide pools or control peptides (ViraFEST assay).

These receptors are not linked to any known antigen. Specimen: CD4+ T cells from blood, cultured in vitro, collected after SARS-CoV-2 vaccination. The receptors originated from a human donor who had recovered from COVID-19.

The chain has TRBV6-2 or TRBV6-3 and TRBJ1-2, with D hard to call. CDR3 size: 11 residues. The V end was cut by 4 bases, the J end by 0 bases, with 0 bases between. CDR1 is MNHEY and CDR2 is SVGEGT in the germline V gene. This CDR3 reads CASSSNYGYTF. CDR3 coding DNA: TGTGCCAGCAGTTCTAACTATGGCTACACCTTC.

The chain carries TRBV7-6 and TRBJ2-1, with D possibly TRBD2 on 6 matching bases. CDR1 and CDR2 (germline): SGHVS, FNYEAQ. The CDR3 totals 16 residues. Trimming removed 6 bases from V and 4 bases from J, with 19 bases in between. CDR3 amino acids: CASRPRSGSGYNEQFF. Written as DNA, the CDR3 is TGTGCCAGCAGACCTCGATCGGGTAGCGGATACAATGAGCAGTTCTTC.

V and J are TRBV6-2 or TRBV6-3 and TRBJ2-5, with no clear D. This CDR3 is built from 13 residues. Germline loops: CDR1 MNHEY, CDR2 SVGEGT. V shed 2 bases and J shed 2 bases, with 6 bases lying between them. CDR3 amino acids: CASSYQRQETQYF. In DNA, the CDR3 is TGTGCCAGCAGTTACCAAAGGCAAGAGACCCAGTACTTC.

Sample share makes this clonotype medium-sized (0.01 to 0.1%). CDR3 loop: CSARVSAGARTDTQYF. CDR3 bases: TGCAGTGCTAGAGTTAGTGCGGGAGCGCGCACAGATACGCAGTATTTT. The chain recombines TRBV20-1 with TRBJ2-3, with TRBD2 matching over 7 bases. Germline lookup yields CDR1 DFQATT and CDR2 SNEGSKA (reference sequence). The CDR3 contains 16 residues. Losses at the gene ends were 1 base for V and 1 base for J; bases not matched to a gene: 8.

About this clonotype: Just one base apart from a much larger clone, this may be a read error. This chain links TRBV7-9 with TRBJ2-5; 7 nucleotides line up with TRBD2. CDR1 SEHNR and CDR2 FQNEAQ come from the germline V gene (reference sequence). With 1 base clipped from V and 4 bases from J, the junction kept 12 bases outside the gene matches. This CDR3 contains 17 residues. CDR3 nucleotides: TGTGCCAGCAGCTTAGTCGACCTCGCGGGAGTACGAGAGACCCAGTACTTC. Residues: CASSLVDLAGVRETQYF.

This clonotype is termed medium-sized. V is TRBV7-2 and J is TRBJ2-7; D is ambiguous. This CDR3 has 15 residues. Per germline, CDR1 SGHTA and CDR2 FQGNSA. With 4 bases removed from V and 2 bases from J, the gap between germline ends came to 15 bases. The CDR3: CASSSRPGPTYEQYF. The DNA for the CDR3 is TGTGCCAGCAGCTCAAGACCGGGTCCCACCTACGAGCAGTACTTC.

This clonotype was seen only a few times. This chain joins TRBV6-2 or TRBV6-3 and TRBJ2-1; 9 nucleotides match TRBD1. The length of the CDR3 is 16 residues. Germline V gives CDR1 MNHEY, CDR2 SVGEGT. J gave up 2 bases and V 1 base, and 3 bases lay outside the gene matches. This CDR3 is CASSYLGQGPYNEQFF. The CDR3 nucleotides read TGTGCCAGCAGTTACTTGGGACAGGGACCCTACAATGAGCAGTTCTTC.

V gene TRBV15 combines with J gene TRBJ1-5; 10 bases align to TRBD1. V was clipped by 5 bases and J by 6 bases; unmatched bases: 13. The germline gives CDR1 LNHNV, CDR2 YYDKDF (reference sequence). This CDR3 contains 17 residues. CDR3 sequence: CATSSQLGQGSPQPQHF. The CDR3 DNA reads as TGTGCCACCAGCTCGCAATTGGGACAGGGGAGCCCTCAGCCCCAGCATTTT.

V usage is TRBV20-1 and J usage is TRBJ1-1; D is unclear. Germline V lookup: CDR1 DFQATT, CDR2 SNEGSKA (reference sequence). Trimming took off 1 base at V and 7 bases at J, with 13 bases between the two ends. This CDR3 region has 13 residues. In DNA, the CDR3 is TGCAGTGCTAGAGGTCAAACCCCGATTGAAGCTTTCTTT. Amino acid sequence: CSARGQTPIEAFF.